The next 7 T cell receptor beta chains were all read from a single sample in a study of blood T cells in healthy people across ages. Sample-barcoded 5' priming and a J-beta primer mix drove a second PCR of 7 to 11 cycles. MiXCR, run by TCRdb on the 5' RACE reads, gives a single entry per CDR3 protein. The data hold hundreds of thousands of distinct CDR3 sequences, with roughly 24% observed a single time. These data were likewise used in another study, on T cells of mothers and their children.

Sequencing was carried out using blood. These receptors originate from a boy aged 5-17 years in good health.

This chain links TRBV20-1 with TRBJ2-1, with D possibly matching TRBD2 (6 bases). The CDR3 length is 12 residues. Trimming pared 7 bases from V and 0 bases from J, leaving 7 bases between. Germline V lookup: CDR1 DFQATT, CDR2 SNEGSKA (reference sequence). DNA for the CDR3: TGCAGTGGACTAGGCTCCTACAATGAGCAGTTCTTC. It specifies CSGLGSYNEQFF.

The sample holds a few counts of this clonotype. This sequence joins TRBV25-1 and TRBJ2-4, with D possibly being TRBD2 (5 bases). The V end lost 7 bases, the J end lost 9 bases, and 10 bases lay between the germline ends. CDR3 length: 11 amino acids. Per germline, CDR1 MGHDK and CDR2 SYGVNS. The CDR3 DNA is TGTGCCAGCATCGGGGAAGGCATTCAGTACTTC. Its protein is CASIGEGIQYF.

The rearrangement links TRBV4-1 to TRBJ2-7; the match to TRBD1 covers 8 bases. CDR1 is MGHRA and CDR2 is YSYEKL in the germline V gene. This CDR3 region has 17 residues. V was clipped by 0 bases and J by 2 bases; unmatched bases: 9. CDR3 region: CASSQDSGGESPYEQYF. For the CDR3, the DNA is TGCGCCAGCAGCCAAGATTCAGGGGGCGAATCCCCCTACGAGCAGTACTTC.

The J gene is TRBJ1-1, the V gene TRBV6-5, with D possibly matching TRBD1 (5 bases). Germline V gene sequence: CDR1 MNHEY, CDR2 SVGAGI. Trimming took 0 bases from V and 2 from J, leaving 10 bases between them. There are 15 residues in the CDR3. The CDR3 nucleotides are TGTGCCAGCAGTTACTCTAGGGGAGGAAACACTGAAGCTTTCTTT. It yields the protein CASSYSRGGNTEAFF.

This clonotype was seen a handful of times. The V call is TRBV5-1, the J call TRBJ2-3; 9 bases are shared with TRBD1. The length of the CDR3 is 16 residues. Germline V CDR1 and CDR2: SGHRS, YFSETQ. V shed 0 bases, J shed 4 bases, and the junction held 6 bases outside the gene matches. CDR3: CASSLAGQGYADTQYF. Written as DNA, the CDR3 is TGCGCCAGCAGCTTGGCCGGACAGGGGTATGCAGATACGCAGTATTTT.

This clonotype was seen a handful of times. The chain combines TRBV28 with TRBJ1-5; no reliable D call. The CDR3 length is 14 residues. Germline assignment: CDR1 MDHEN and CDR2 SYDVKM. V lost 7 bases and J 3 bases, leaving 13 bases between the germline ends. Here the CDR3 reads CASTRAPSNQPQHF. The CDR3 DNA reads as TGTGCCAGCACTCGGGCCCCGTCCAATCAGCCCCAGCATTTT.

This chain connects TRBV20-1 to TRBJ2-5; TRBD1 or TRBD2 may be the D gene (5 bases each). The DNA end favors TRBJ2-7, so the J call may be wrong. Germline-derived CDR1 and CDR2 are DFQATT and SNEGSKA (reference sequence). The CDR3 totals 15 residues. CDR3 in DNA: TGCAGTGCTAGAGGTCTCGGGGCCTCCTCCTACGAGCAGTACTTC. This gives the protein CSARGLGASSYEQYF.